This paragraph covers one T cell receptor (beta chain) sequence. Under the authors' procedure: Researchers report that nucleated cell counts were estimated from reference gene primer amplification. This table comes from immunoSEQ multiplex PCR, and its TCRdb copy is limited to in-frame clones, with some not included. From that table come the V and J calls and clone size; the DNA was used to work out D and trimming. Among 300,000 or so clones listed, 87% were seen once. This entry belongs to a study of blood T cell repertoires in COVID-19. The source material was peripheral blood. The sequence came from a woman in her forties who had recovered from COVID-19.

CDR3 sequence reads: CASSRGTGLQETQYF. CDR3 DNA sequence: TGTGCCAGCAGCAGAGGGACAGGGTTACAAGAGACCCAGTACTTC. The chain combines TRBV7-2 with TRBJ2-5, with 9 bases aligning to TRBD1. This CDR3 region has 15 residues. V lost 5 bases to trimming and J lost 2 bases; unmatched junction nucleotides: 6. The V gene's germline CDR1 is SGHTA and CDR2 FQGNSA.